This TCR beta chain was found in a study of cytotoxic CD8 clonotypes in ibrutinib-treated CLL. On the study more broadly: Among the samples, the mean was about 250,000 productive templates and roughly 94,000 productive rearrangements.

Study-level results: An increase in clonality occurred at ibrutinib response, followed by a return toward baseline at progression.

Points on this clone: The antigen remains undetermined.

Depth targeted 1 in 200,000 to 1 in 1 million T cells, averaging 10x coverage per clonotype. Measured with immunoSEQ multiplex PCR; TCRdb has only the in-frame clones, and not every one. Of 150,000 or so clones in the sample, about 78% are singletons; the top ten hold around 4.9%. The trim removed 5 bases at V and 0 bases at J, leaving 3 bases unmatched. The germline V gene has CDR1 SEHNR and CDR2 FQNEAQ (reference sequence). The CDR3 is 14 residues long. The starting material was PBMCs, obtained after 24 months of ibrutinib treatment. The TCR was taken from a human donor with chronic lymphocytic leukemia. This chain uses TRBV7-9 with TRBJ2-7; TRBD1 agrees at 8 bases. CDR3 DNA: TGTGCCAGCAGCAGGACAGGGAGCTCCTACGAGCAGTACTTC. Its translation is CASSRTGSSYEQYF.